What follows are 20 T cell receptor beta chains derived from one specimen sequenced in a study of shared clonotypes between healthy human individuals. Sequenced by immunoSEQ multiplex PCR; TCRdb stores in-frame clones only, minus some. The sample gives approximately 470,000 clones, 78% of which show up once; approximately 12% is in the top ten. The material sequenced was PBMCs. The receptors were sampled from a woman between 35 and 50 years old in good health. Some clones in this sample may be carry-over from other donors' samples.

The chain recombines TRBV5-1 with TRBJ2-3; TRBD1 matches at 7 bases. This CDR3 comprises 15 residues. The germline gives CDR1 SGHRS, CDR2 YFSETQ. The ends lost 6 bases at V and 7 bases at J; junction bases unmatched: 14. The CDR3 DNA is TGCGCCAGCAACACAGGGGCCTTGGCTTCCCATACGCAGTATTTT. This translates into CASNTGALASHTQYF. The complete variable domain, with remaining parts taken from reference TRBV5-1 and TRBJ2-3, reads KAGVTQTPRYLIKTRGQQVTLSCSPISGHRSVSWYQQTPGQGLQFLFEYFSETQRNKGNFPGRFSGRQFSNSRSEMNVSTLELGDSALYLCASNTGALASHTQYFGPGTRLTVL.

This chain joins TRBV6-1 and TRBJ2-3; 7 bases line up with TRBD2. Germline values: CDR1 MNHNS, CDR2 SASEGT. There are 15 residues in the CDR3. The J segment lost 4 bases and the V segment lost 4 bases, leaving 8 bases of the junction unmatched. The CDR3 protein is CASSGLLGGADTQYF. In DNA, the CDR3 is TGTGCCAGCAGTGGACTACTGGGGGGGGCAGATACGCAGTATTTT.

This clone has a handful of counts. The chain carries TRBV10-3 and TRBJ2-1; TRBD2 agrees at 7 bases. The CDR3 runs 14 residues. V shed 4 bases and J 1 base; nucleotides not matched to a gene: 1. Germline-derived CDR1 and CDR2 are ENHRY and SYGVKD. The CDR3 sequence: CAISAAGSYNEQFF. In DNA, the CDR3 is TGTGCCATCAGTGCAGCGGGATCCTACAATGAGCAGTTCTTC.

Only a few counts were recorded for this clone. The chain recombines TRBV4-3 with TRBJ1-1; D ambiguous. Per the germline V gene, CDR1 is LGHNA and CDR2 is YSLEER. The CDR3 consists of 15 residues. V was clipped by 0 bases and J by 0 bases, with 8 bases between them. The CDR3 nucleotides read TGCGCCAGCAGCCAAGAGCGGGCTTTGAACACTGAAGCTTTCTTT. Its translation is CASSQERALNTEAFF.

The gene calls are TRBV5-6 and TRBJ1-3; D not certain. Deletions cut 3 bases from V and 0 bases from J, with 7 bases between. CDR3 size: 14 residues. The germline V gene encodes CDR1 SGHDT and CDR2 YYEEEE. The CDR3 loop is CASSYYSSGNTIYF. CDR3 in DNA: TGTGCCAGCAGCTATTACAGCTCTGGAAACACCATATATTTT.

The chain links TRBV7-2 to TRBJ2-7; the D gene is possibly TRBD1 (5 bases). The CDR3 is made up of 14 amino acids. Germline CDR1 reads SGHTA; CDR2 reads FQGNSA. V was clipped by 3 bases and J by 0 bases, with 9 bases between them. The CDR3 loop reads CASSFLQASYEQYF. CDR3 nucleotide sequence: TGTGCCAGCAGCTTTCTACAGGCCTCCTACGAGCAGTACTTC.

The genes are TRBV5-1 and TRBJ2-2; 8 bases are shared with TRBD2. From germline, CDR1 is SGHRS and CDR2 YFSETQ. Germline trimming cut 4 bases from V and 5 bases from J; bases unmatched to any gene: 7. This CDR3 has 15 amino acids. CDR3 amino acids: CASSPSGRGTGELFF. DNA for the CDR3: TGCGCCAGCAGCCCAAGCGGGAGAGGGACCGGGGAGCTGTTTTTT.

This sequence joins TRBV5-4 and TRBJ2-2; 8 positions agree with TRBD2. In germline, CDR1 is SGHNT, CDR2 YYREEE (reference sequence). The junction had 9 bases not matched to a gene; V was cut back by 0 bases and J by 5 bases. The CDR3 sequence is 17 residues long. CDR3 loop: CASSLAGGAPPTGELFF. Here the CDR3 DNA reads TGTGCCAGCAGCTTGGCCGGGGGGGCCCCCCCAACCGGGGAGCTGTTTTTT.

The V call is TRBV29-1, the J call TRBJ2-7, with D possibly being TRBD2 (6 bases). Trimming pared 6 bases from V and 4 bases from J, leaving 16 bases between. Germline lookup yields CDR1 SQVTM and CDR2 ANQGSEA. The CDR3 extends over 13 amino acids. CDR3 nucleotides: TGCAGCGTCTTTATAGTTGGGACTTACGAGCAGTACTTC. This codes for CSVFIVGTYEQYF.

This clone was recorded at least ten times. This chain uses TRBV10-1 with TRBJ2-7, with 10 bases fitting TRBD1. Per the germline V gene, CDR1 is WNHNN and CDR2 is SYGVQD (reference sequence). The CDR3 has 15 amino acids. Trimming removed 10 bases from V and 6 bases from J; junction bases left unmatched: 15. The CDR3, as DNA: TGCGCCACCAAGTGGGTGGGACAGGGGAGGGCCGAGCAGTACTTC. It encodes CATKWVGQGRAEQYF.

This clone occurred once. The chain links TRBV6-6 to TRBJ2-7, with D uncertain. V was cut by 0 bases and J by 4 bases, with 10 bases left in between. Germline CDR1 and CDR2: MNHNY and SVGAGI (reference sequence). CDR3 length: 14 residues. The CDR3 reads CASSYSTPNYEQYF. CDR3 sequence (DNA): TGTGCCAGCAGTTACTCCACTCCTAATTACGAGCAGTACTTC.

The CDR3 DNA reads TGTGCCAGTAGTATGACAGGGGTCGGCACTGAAGCTTTCTTT. Protein: CASSMTGVGTEAFF. The J gene is TRBJ1-1, the V gene TRBV19; 8 bases match TRBD1. The CDR3 totals 14 residues. The germline CDR1 and CDR2 sequences are LNHDA and SQIVND (reference sequence). V lost 3 bases and J lost 4; bases outside the gene matches: 4.

V usage is TRBV7-9 and J usage is TRBJ2-1; 13 bases map to TRBD2. The V gene's germline CDR1 is SEHNR and CDR2 FQNEAQ (reference sequence). The CDR3 runs 17 residues. Losses at the gene ends were 5 bases for V and 2 bases for J; bases not matched to a gene: 6. The CDR3 region has the DNA TGTGCCAGCAGCCTCCCCGGACTAGCGGGAGCCTACAATGAGCAGTTCTTC. This sequence encodes CASSLPGLAGAYNEQFF.

CDR3 nucleotides: TGTGCCAGTAGTAACCGTCGGGCTAGCTATGGCTACACCTTC. Its protein is CASSNRRASYGYTF. The rearrangement joins TRBV19 to TRBJ1-2, with D unclear. The CDR3 loop spans 14 amino acids. Germline CDR1 and CDR2: LNHDA and SQIVND (reference sequence). V dropped 4 bases and J dropped 4 bases, with 13 bases sitting between them.

This sequence joins TRBV20-1 and TRBJ2-1; D might be TRBD2 (5 bases). The CDR3 is 11 residues long. The V end was cut by 6 bases, the J end by 12 bases, with 15 bases between. Germline-derived CDR1 and CDR2 are DFQATT and SNEGSKA (reference sequence). The CDR3 DNA reads as TGCAGTGCCCTACTAGTGGAGAGGCAGTTCTTC. It encodes CSALLVERQFF.

This clone was counted once. The chain combines TRBV5-1 with TRBJ2-5, with 7 bases identical to TRBD2. Looked up from germline, CDR1 is SGHRS and CDR2 is YFSETQ. V gave up 0 bases and J gave up 4 bases; unmatched junction bases: 3. The CDR3 is 14 amino acids. CDR3 protein: CASSLVWEGETQYF. CDR3 DNA: TGCGCCAGCAGCTTGGTGTGGGAGGGAGAGACCCAGTACTTC.

The chain combines TRBV2 with TRBJ2-5; D tentatively reads TRBD1 or TRBD2 (5 bases each). CDR1 and CDR2 from the germline V gene are SNHLY and FYNNEI. The CDR3 has 14 residues. V gave up 4 bases and J gave up 3 bases, with 12 bases separating them. CDR3 protein: CASSVTWGKETQYF. The CDR3 region has the DNA TGTGCCAGCAGTGTGACATGGGGGAAAGAGACCCAGTACTTC.

The CDR3 DNA reads TGTGCCAGCATGGGGGTGGTGGGTCGGTATGAGCAGTTCTTC. Encoded protein: CASMGVVGRYEQFF. The rearrangement joins TRBV2 to TRBJ2-1, with D perhaps given as TRBD1 or TRBD2 (5 bases each). This CDR3 comprises 14 residues. Germline V gene lookup returns CDR1 SNHLY and CDR2 FYNNEI. V lost 7 bases to trimming and J lost 8 bases, with 18 bases between them.

The CDR3 nucleotides read TGTGCCAGCACAAGAGTCCGGGACAGGGACACAGATACGCAGTATTTT. Its translation: CASTRVRDRDTDTQYF. V and J are TRBV6-6 and TRBJ2-3; TRBD1 matches at 9 bases. Germline CDR1 is MNHNY and CDR2 is SVGAGI (reference sequence). The V gene end was trimmed by 7 bases and the J gene end by 2 bases; junction bases not matched to a gene: 10. The length of the CDR3 is 16 residues.

The CDR3 sequence: CASSRDSSSAYEQYF. The CDR3 region has the DNA TGTGCCAGTAGTCGGGACAGCAGTAGTGCCTACGAGCAGTACTTC. The chain has TRBV19 and TRBJ2-7; 7 bases align to TRBD1. The germline CDR1 and CDR2 sequences are LNHDA and SQIVND (reference sequence). The CDR3 consists of 15 residues. V lost 5 bases, J lost 2 bases, and 9 bases stayed unmatched.